This entry features one T cell receptor beta chain sequence. Its matching antigen is unknown. This sample was included in a study of identical twins. Study results and limitations: Within cord blood, abundant beta clonotypes carried fewer insertions, but memory repertoires showed no such trend.

V shed 8 bases and J shed 6 bases, with 12 bases lying between them. The CDR3 covers 11 residues. Germline V gene sequence: CDR1 SQVTM, CDR2 ANQGSEA. Unique molecular identifiers were in the cDNA, with template-switch universal primer binding. TCRdb reanalysed the 5' RACE reads using MiXCR and keeps one entry per CDR3 protein. Here the sample spans around 570,000 distinct CDR3 sequences, around 9.6% being singletons. The same sample was also studied in work on yellow fever vaccine responses in identical twins. That work contributes: Among the twins, the vaccine T cell response reportedly seemed partly convergent and partly personalized.

The sequenced material came from PBMCs. The chain couples TRBV29-1 to TRBJ2-3; D possibly corresponds to TRBD1 (6 bases). The clonotype was recovered from a woman aged 18 to 35 in good health. The CDR3 DNA follows: TGCAGCACCAGGGGCGGGGATACGCAGTATTTT. It specifies CSTRGGDTQYF.